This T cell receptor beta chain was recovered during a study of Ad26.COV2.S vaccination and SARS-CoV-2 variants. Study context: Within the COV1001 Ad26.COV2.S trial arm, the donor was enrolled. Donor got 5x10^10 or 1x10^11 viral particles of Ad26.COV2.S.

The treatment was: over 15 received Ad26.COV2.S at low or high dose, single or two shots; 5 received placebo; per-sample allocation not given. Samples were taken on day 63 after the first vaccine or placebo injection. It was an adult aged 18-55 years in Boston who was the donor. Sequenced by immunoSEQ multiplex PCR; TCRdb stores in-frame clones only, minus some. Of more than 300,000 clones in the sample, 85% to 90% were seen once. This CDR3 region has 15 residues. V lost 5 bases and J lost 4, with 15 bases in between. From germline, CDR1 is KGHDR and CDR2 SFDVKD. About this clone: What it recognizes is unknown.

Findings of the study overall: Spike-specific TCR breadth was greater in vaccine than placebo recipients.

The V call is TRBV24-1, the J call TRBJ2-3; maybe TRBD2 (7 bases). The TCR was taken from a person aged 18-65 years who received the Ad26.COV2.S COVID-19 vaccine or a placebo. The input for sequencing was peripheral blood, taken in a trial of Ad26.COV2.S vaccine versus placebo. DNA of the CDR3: TGTGCCACCAGTGGGGGGGGGCTGAACGCAGATACGCAGTATTTT. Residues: CATSGGGLNADTQYF.